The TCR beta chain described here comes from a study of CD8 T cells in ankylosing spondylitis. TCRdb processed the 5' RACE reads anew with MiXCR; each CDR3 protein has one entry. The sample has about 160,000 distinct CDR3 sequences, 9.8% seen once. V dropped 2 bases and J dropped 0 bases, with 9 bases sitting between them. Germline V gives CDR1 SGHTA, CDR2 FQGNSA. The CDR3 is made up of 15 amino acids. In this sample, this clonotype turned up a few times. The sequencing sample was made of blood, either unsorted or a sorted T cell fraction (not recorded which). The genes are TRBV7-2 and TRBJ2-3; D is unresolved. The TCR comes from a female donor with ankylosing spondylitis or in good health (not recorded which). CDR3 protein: CASSLTASSTDTQYF. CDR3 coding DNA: TGTGCCAGCAGCTTAACAGCTTCTAGCACAGATACGCAGTATTTT.